The T cell receptor (beta chain) under discussion was sequenced for a study of response to subunit inactivated influenza vaccine. Study-level points and caveats: It was suggested by the authors that few new T cells are recruited by each seasonal influenza vaccination.

This clonotype has at least ten counts. Antigen specificity is unknown. MiXCR, run by TCRdb on the RT-PCR reads, gives a single entry per CDR3 protein. Of about 800,000 distinct CDR3 sequences in the sample, about 20% are singletons; the top ten hold 10%. The CDR3 runs to 16 residues. Trimming left V 3 bases short and J 0 bases short, with 12 bases between. CDR1 SGDLS and CDR2 YYNGEE come from the germline V gene. This TCR was recovered from a man aged 45-60 years who received an inactivated influenza vaccine. The starting material was PBMCs from blood, obtained roughly 5 days after vaccination. J is TRBJ1-4 and V is TRBV9; perhaps TRBD1 as D (5 bases). The CDR3 region has the DNA TGTGCCAGCAGCGACGACAGCGGAGCAACTAATGAAAAACTGTTTTTT. This sequence encodes CASSDDSGATNEKLFF.